The rows below give T cell receptor beta chains drawn from one sample of a study of cytomegalovirus exposure and HLA in healthy donors. The protocol was immunoSEQ multiplex PCR, while the TCRdb copy is restricted to in-frame clones and leaves out a portion. The repertoire holds about 92,000 clones, roughly 69% seen once, with about 2.9% in the top ten. Sequences were obtained from PBMCs. These receptor sequences come from a man aged 50-59 years in good health and CMV-seronegative. CDR3s include the opening cysteine and the closing phenylalanine or tryptophan. D genes are given only for firm matches. For some rows the clone size is stated as once, few or many, or as a class when expanded; others skip it.

V gene,clone size,J gene,D gene,CDR3 protein,CDR3 DNA
TRBV2,NA,TRBJ1-6,TRBD1,CASSDDGTGLVSPLHF,TGTGCCAGCAGTGACGACGGGACAGGGCTTGTGTCACCCCTCCACTTT
TRBV5-1,NA,TRBJ1-2,NA,CASSTSGARLNYGYTF,TGCGCCAGCAGCACGAGCGGGGCGCGTTTGAACTATGGCTACACCTTC
TRBV6-4,NA,TRBJ1-6,NA,CASSASGIIPHF,TGTGCCAGCAGTGCGTCAGGGATTATACCCCACTTT
TRBV18,NA,TRBJ1-4,TRBD1,CASSPPGTAGSANEKLFF,TGTGCCAGCTCACCACCGGGGACAGCGGGCTCAGCTAATGAAAAACTGTTTTTT
TRBV5-1,NA,TRBJ1-2,NA,CASSLSQGSYGYTF,TGCGCCAGCAGCTTGTCGCAGGGCTCCTATGGCTACACCTTC
TRBV2,NA,TRBJ2-2,TRBD1,CASREGTGNTGELFF,TGTGCCAGCAGGGAGGGGACAGGGAATACCGGGGAGCTGTTTTTT
TRBV15,once,TRBJ1-1,TRBD1,CATSRTLTGTGNTEAFF,TGTGCCACCAGCAGGACCTTAACCGGGACAGGAAACACTGAAGCTTTCTTT
TRBV4-2,NA,TRBJ1-3,TRBD1,CASSQDGTEGNTIYF,TGTGCCAGCAGCCAAGATGGGACAGAAGGAAACACCATATATTTT
TRBV4-1,NA,TRBJ2-1,TRBD1,CASSRPGQVQFF,TGCGCCAGCAGCCGACCGGGACAGGTGCAGTTCTTC
TRBV27,NA,TRBJ2-1,NA,CASSMGLAYNEQFF,TGTGCCAGCAGTATGGGACTGGCCTACAATGAGCAGTTCTTC
TRBV7-9,NA,TRBJ2-3,TRBD1,CASGKTGYADTQYF,TGTGCCAGCGGAAAGACAGGGTATGCAGATACGCAGTATTTT
TRBV28,NA,TRBJ1-4,NA,CASSLGSGTHNEKLFF,TGTGCCAGCAGTTTGGGCTCCGGGACTCATAATGAAAAACTGTTTTTT
TRBV10-2,few,TRBJ2-7,TRBD2,CASISKSGGPYEQYF,TGCGCCAGCATATCAAAGAGCGGGGGGCCGTACGAGCAGTACTTC
TRBV21-1,many,TRBJ2-1,NA,CASSKGRTGGWDEQFF,TGTGCCAGCAGCAAAGGAAGGACAGGGGGCTGGGATGAGCAGTTCTTC
TRBV9,few,TRBJ1-3,NA,CASSVDNLANTIYF,TGTGCCAGCAGCGTAGACAATCTGGCAAACACCATATATTTT
TRBV11-2,NA,TRBJ2-7,TRBD2,CASSSRLAGPYEQYF,TGTGCCAGCAGTTCTAGACTAGCGGGGCCTTACGAGCAGTACTTC
TRBV10-3,NA,TRBJ1-1,TRBD1,CATRGRQGNTEAFF,TGTGCCACCAGGGGCCGACAGGGAAACACTGAAGCTTTTTTT
TRBV6-6,few,TRBJ1-5,NA,CASGSWEPQHF,TGTGCCAGTGGGAGTTGGGAGCCCCAGCATTTT
TRBV7-2,once,TRBJ1-2,TRBD1,CASSSGLGTDYGYTF,TGTGCCAGCAGCTCCGGGTTAGGGACAGACTATGGCTACACCTTC
TRBV7-8,NA,TRBJ1-5,TRBD1,CASSSRGNQPQHF,TGTGCCAGCAGCTCCAGGGGGAATCAGCCCCAGCATTTT
TRBV30,once,TRBJ2-7,NA,CAWSVNAGFGDEQYF,TGTGCCTGGAGTGTAAACGCCGGGTTCGGCGACGAGCAGTACTTC
TRBV11-3,NA,TRBJ1-1,NA,CASSLDQRARQNTEAFF,TGTGCCAGCAGCTTAGATCAGAGGGCCAGACAGAACACTGAAGCTTTCTTT
TRBV27,NA,TRBJ2-2,NA,CASSHGVTGELFF,TGTGCCAGCAGCCACGGGGTCACCGGGGAGCTGTTTTTT
TRBV9,few,TRBJ1-4,TRBD1,CASSVGQGGNEKLFF,TGTGCCAGCAGCGTAGGACAGGGAGGTAATGAAAAACTGTTTTTT
TRBV9,NA,TRBJ2-5,TRBD2,CASSVGGLAGETQYF,TGTGCCAGCAGCGTAGGGGGACTAGCGGGAGAGACCCAGTACTTC
TRBV27,NA,TRBJ1-4,NA,CASGTSGEKLFF,TGTGCCAGCGGGACTTCGGGTGAAAAACTGTTTTTT
TRBV4-2,NA,TRBJ1-3,NA,CASSPPGGNTIYF,TGTGCCAGCAGCCCGCCAGGAGGAAACACCATATATTTT
TRBV29-1,NA,TRBJ1-2,NA,CSVDVTGGYGYTF,TGCAGCGTTGATGTTACCGGGGGCTATGGCTACACCTTC
TRBV30,few,TRBJ2-3,TRBD2,CAWGWGGSQYF,TGTGCCTGGGGGTGGGGGGGTTCGCAGTATTTT
TRBV15,once,TRBJ2-3,NA,CATSRNSKDTQYF,TGTGCCACCAGCCGTAACTCCAAAGATACGCAGTATTTT
TRBV5-8,NA,TRBJ1-2,TRBD1,CASSYTGAPYGYTF,TGTGCCAGCAGTTACACAGGGGCCCCATATGGCTACACCTTC
TRBV25-1,NA,TRBJ1-1,TRBD1,CASSERTGTGLENTEAFF,TGTGCCAGCAGTGAGCGTACCGGGACAGGGCTGGAGAACACTGAAGCTTTCTTT
TRBV7-6,few,TRBJ2-3,TRBD1,CASSPQGDTQYF,TGTGCCAGCAGCCCACAGGGGGATACGCAGTATTTT
TRBV7-9,NA,TRBJ2-1,NA,CASSPKHRVGNEQFF,TGTGCCAGCAGCCCGAAACACAGGGTTGGGAATGAGCAGTTCTTC
TRBV10-3,NA,TRBJ1-5,NA,CAISDPRYSNQPQHF,TGTGCCATCAGTGACCCGAGATATAGCAATCAGCCCCAGCATTTT
TRBV7-2,NA,TRBJ1-1,NA,CASSFSGLNTEAFF,TGTGCCAGCAGCTTTTCAGGGTTAAACACTGAAGCTTTCTTT
TRBV7-9,NA,TRBJ2-3,TRBD2,CASSPWTSSIVDTQYF,TGTGCCAGCAGCCCATGGACTAGCTCAATAGTGGATACGCAGTATTTT
TRBV7-2,NA,TRBJ2-3,NA,CASSSRTGTYSTQYF,TGTGCCAGCAGCTCCAGGACCGGGACATATTCTACGCAGTATTTT
TRBV5-1,NA,TRBJ2-1,TRBD2,CASSLDPGTSGGARDEQFF,TGCGCCAGCAGCTTGGATCCAGGAACTAGCGGAGGGGCCAGGGATGAGCAGTTCTTC
TRBV4-1,NA,TRBJ1-2,NA,CASSQEGRIRGYTF,TGCGCCAGCAGCCAAGAGGGCAGAATTCGTGGCTACACCTTC
TRBV6-5,NA,TRBJ2-7,TRBD1,CASTGQGIGSYEQYF,TGTGCCAGCACCGGACAGGGGATTGGGTCCTACGAGCAGTACTTC
TRBV11-3,NA,TRBJ2-3,TRBD1,CASSFRNRGLYNTDTQYF,TGTGCCAGCAGCTTTAGGAACAGGGGATTATACAACACAGATACGCAGTATTTT
TRBV28,NA,TRBJ2-3,TRBD2,CASSPGLGGADTQYF,TGTGCCAGCAGTCCCGGACTAGGAGGGGCAGATACGCAGTATTTT
TRBV10-3,NA,TRBJ2-3,TRBD2,CAISETGGGADTQYF,TGTGCCATCAGTGAGACGGGGGGTGGGGCAGATACGCAGTATTTT
TRBV9,NA,TRBJ2-3,NA,CASSVGGFASTDTQYF,TGTGCCAGCAGCGTAGGAGGATTCGCTAGCACAGATACGCAGTATTTT
TRBV5-5,few,TRBJ2-1,TRBD1,CASSWLGQPYNEQFF,TGTGCCAGCTCCTGGTTGGGACAGCCTTACAATGAGCAGTTCTTC
TRBV5-6,NA,TRBJ1-5,TRBD1,CASSPGVHRGNQPQHF,TGTGCCAGCAGTCCGGGGGTGCACAGGGGAAATCAGCCCCAGCATTTT
TRBV5-6,few,TRBJ1-2,NA,CASGQRFYYGYTF,TGTGCCAGCGGGCAGAGATTCTACTATGGCTACACCTTC
TRBV28,NA,TRBJ1-4,NA,CASSWETGNSGAHPEKLFF,TGTGCCAGCAGTTGGGAAACAGGAAACTCGGGAGCTCATCCGGAAAAACTGTTTTTT
TRBV5-4,NA,TRBJ2-5,TRBD2,CASSSAGGRETQYF,TGTGCCAGCAGCTCAGCGGGGGGGCGGGAGACCCAGTACTTC
TRBV2,NA,TRBJ1-1,TRBD1,CASLEGAGTEAFF,TGTGCCAGCCTTGAGGGGGCGGGGACTGAAGCTTTCTTT
TRBV10-3,NA,TRBJ2-7,NA,CAISERENEQYF,TGTGCCATCAGTGAGCGGGAAAACGAGCAGTACTTC
TRBV6-5,few,TRBJ2-5,NA,CASSRGQETQYF,TGTGCCAGCAGTCGGGGACAAGAGACCCAGTACTTC
TRBV5-4,few,TRBJ2-7,TRBD1,CASSSGQGYEQYF,TGTGCCAGCAGCTCCGGACAGGGGTACGAGCAGTACTTC
TRBV20-1,NA,TRBJ2-5,TRBD2,CSEASGETQYF,TGCAGTGAGGCTAGCGGAGAGACCCAGTACTTC
TRBV25-1,NA,TRBJ2-6,NA,CASSVGGSGANVLTF,TGTGCCAGCAGTGTCGGGGGCTCTGGGGCCAACGTCCTGACTTTC
TRBV11-2,NA,TRBJ2-5,NA,CASSADIQGETQYF,TGTGCCAGCAGCGCGGACATTCAGGGGGAGACCCAGTACTTC
TRBV15,few,TRBJ2-3,NA,CATSRGDSAQPDTQYF,TGTGCCACCAGCAGGGGCGACAGCGCCCAACCAGATACGCAGTATTTT